A single sample gave rise to the 27 T cell receptor beta chains below, sequenced in a study of identical twins. In TCRdb, the 5' RACE reads were re-called with MiXCR into one record per CDR3 protein. The sample contains hundreds of thousands of distinct CDR3 sequences, around 12% of which appear only once. The same data also went into a second study, on yellow fever vaccine responses in identical twins.

The sequenced material came from CD8+ T cells sorted from blood. The origin of the receptors is a woman under 30 in good health.

This chain joins TRBV15 and TRBJ1-1, with D tentatively TRBD1 (6 bases). The CDR3 extends over 17 amino acids. With 5 bases removed from V and 2 bases from J, the gap between germline ends came to 21 bases. Germline lookup yields CDR1 LNHNV and CDR2 YYDKDF (reference sequence). The CDR3 sequence is CATSYRPPTGTNTEAFF. DNA for the CDR3: TGTGCCACCAGCTATCGGCCCCCCACAGGGACCAACACTGAAGCTTTCTTT.

This clonotype was seen a handful of times. The J gene is TRBJ1-2, the V gene TRBV29-1, with TRBD1 as a possible D gene (6 bases). The CDR3 totals 14 residues. The V and J ends lost 3 bases and 5 bases respectively, with 16 bases between them. Germline V gene data show CDR1 as SQVTM and CDR2 as ANQGSEA. The CDR3 here is CSVDSGGPIYGYTF. The CDR3 DNA is TGCAGCGTTGACAGTGGGGGGCCGATATATGGCTACACCTTC.

This clonotype was counted between two and nine times. The chain combines TRBV7-8 with TRBJ2-1; no clear D gene. Germline V gene data show CDR1 as SGHVS and CDR2 as FQNEAQ. The CDR3 length is 18 residues. V was pared by 0 bases and J by 4 bases, with 19 bases between. CDR3 DNA sequence: TGTGCCAGCAGCTTAGCGAGAGGTAATAGCTTGGGATACAATGAGCAGTTCTTC. It encodes CASSLARGNSLGYNEQFF.

The chain joins TRBV27 to TRBJ1-6; TRBD1 agrees at 7 bases. V gave up 0 bases and J gave up 10 bases; unmatched junction bases: 3. Germline V gives CDR1 MNHEY, CDR2 SMNVEV (reference sequence). The CDR3 length is 14 residues. The CDR3, as DNA: TGTGCCAGCAGTTTATCGAGGGGGCAGTCACCCCTCCACTTT. This sequence encodes CASSLSRGQSPLHF.

V and J are TRBV7-9 and TRBJ2-7; D gene ambiguous. The CDR3 runs to 14 residues. Germline-derived CDR1 and CDR2 are SEHNR and FQNEAQ (reference sequence). V was clipped by 6 bases and J by 5 bases, with 17 bases between them. DNA for the CDR3: TGTGCCAGCAGTTCCTCAGGCCGACCCAACGAGCAGTACTTC. Residues: CASSSSGRPNEQYF.

The V and J genes are TRBV28 and TRBJ2-6; a weak D match, TRBD2 (6 bases). Germline CDR1 is MDHEN and CDR2 is SYDVKM. Trimming cost V 5 bases and J 4 bases, with 21 bases left between them. The CDR3 totals 18 residues. DNA for the CDR3: TGTGCCAGCAGTCCCTCCGGGGGTCCCTTGGGGGGGGCCAACGTCCTGACTTTC. Translation gives CASSPSGGPLGGANVLTF.

This clonotype was found a few times. The rearrangement links TRBV5-1 to TRBJ2-7; D might be TRBD1 (7 bases). Trimming pared 4 bases from V and 0 bases from J, leaving 17 bases between. This CDR3 contains 16 residues. Germline V lookup: CDR1 SGHRS, CDR2 YFSETQ. In nucleotides, the CDR3 is TGCGCCAGCAGCCCCGTGGGGGGACAGAGCTCCTACGAGCAGTACTTC. As protein: CASSPVGGQSSYEQYF.

The J gene is TRBJ2-1, the V gene TRBV6-2 or TRBV6-3, with D hard to call. Trimming removed 4 bases at V and 6 bases at J, with 10 bases between. The germline V gene encodes CDR1 MNHEY and CDR2 SVGEGT. This CDR3 spans 13 amino acids. As DNA, the CDR3 is TGTGCCAGCAGTTTAGGGCCTATCAATGAGCAGTTCTTC. This codes for CASSLGPINEQFF.

Comments on this clonotype: Its ends do not fully match the called genes, so a read error is possible. The chain has TRBV12-3 or TRBV12-4 and TRBJ2-1, with 11 bases that match TRBD1. The CDR3 has 12 amino acids. This CDR3 is CASTGGQGVIGF. The CDR3 nucleotides are TGTGCCAGTACAGGGGGACAGGGGGTCATCGGATTC.

This clonotype was seen a handful of times. The chain employs TRBV7-9 and TRBJ2-7, with D possibly TRBD2 on 6 matching bases. Trimming removed 4 bases from V and 2 bases from J, with 15 bases in between. The CDR3 runs to 15 residues. In germline, CDR1 is SEHNR, CDR2 FQNEAQ (reference sequence). The CDR3 spells CASSWEAGRAYEQYF. The CDR3 DNA is TGTGCCAGCAGCTGGGAGGCAGGGCGGGCCTACGAGCAGTACTTC.

V gene TRBV4-1 combines with J gene TRBJ1-2; TRBD1 agrees at 7 bases. The CDR3 has 16 amino acids. J lost 3 bases, V lost 0 bases, and 7 bases had no gene match. CDR1 MGHRA and CDR2 YSYEKL come from the germline V gene. In DNA form, the CDR3 reads TGCGCCAGCAGCCAAGAAAGTCAGGGGGTTCACTATGGCTACACCTTC. Its translation is CASSQESQGVHYGYTF.

CDR3 in amino acids: CATSRADQHYGYTF. The CDR3 DNA reads TGTGCCACCAGCAGAGCGGACCAGCACTATGGCTACACCTTC. The J gene is TRBJ1-2, the V gene TRBV15; D remains unclear. V was trimmed by 1 base and J by 3 bases, leaving 9 bases between them. Germline V lookup: CDR1 LNHNV, CDR2 YYDKDF (reference sequence). The CDR3 is made up of 14 amino acids. The full variable domain, in which reference TRBV15 and TRBJ1-2 provide the parts outside the CDR3, is DAMVIQNPRYQVTQFGKPVTLSCSQTLNHNVMYWYQQKSSQAPKLLFHYYDKDFNNEADTPDNFQSRRPNTSFCFLDIRSPGLGDTAMYLCATSRADQHYGYTFGSGTRLTVV.

This clonotype was detected many times. The J gene is TRBJ1-6, the V gene TRBV27, with D tentatively TRBD1 (5 bases). The CDR3 extends over 17 amino acids. CDR1 is MNHEY and CDR2 is SMNVEV in the germline V gene (reference sequence). V was clipped by 0 bases and J by 0 bases, with 9 bases between them. CDR3 residues: CASSLSAGSSYNSPLHF. The CDR3 bases are TGTGCCAGCAGTTTATCGGCAGGGAGCTCCTATAATTCACCCCTCCACTTT.

This sequence joins TRBV2 and TRBJ2-7, with 14 bases lining up with TRBD2. Trimming at V came to 6 bases and at J to 4 bases, leaving 5 bases not matched to a gene. CDR3 length equals 15 residues. In germline, CDR1 is SNHLY, CDR2 FYNNEI. CDR3 residues: CASSRGLAGVYEQYF. CDR3 bases: TGTGCCAGCAGCCGGGGACTAGCGGGAGTATACGAGCAGTACTTC.

This clonotype was seen more than once but under ten times. The V call is TRBV2, the J call TRBJ2-1; D unclear. Germline assignment: CDR1 SNHLY and CDR2 FYNNEI. V was cut by 6 bases and J by 5 bases, with 11 bases left in between. This CDR3 is built from 13 residues. The CDR3 DNA reads as TGTGCCAGCAGCAGACCGTATGACAATGAGCAGTTCTTC. This codes for CASSRPYDNEQFF.

V and J are TRBV20-1 and TRBJ2-5, with D possibly TRBD2 on 6 matching bases. CDR1 and CDR2 from the germline V gene are DFQATT and SNEGSKA (reference sequence). V dropped 0 bases and J dropped 5 bases, with 19 bases sitting between them. The CDR3 contains 16 residues. The CDR3 DNA reads TGCAGTGCTAGAGATCCCGGCGGGGCCCCTCGGGAGACCCAGTACTTC. It is translated as CSARDPGGAPRETQYF.

A few counts support this clonotype. V gene TRBV10-3 combines with J gene TRBJ2-7; TRBD2 agrees at 7 bases. This CDR3 region has 16 residues. V shed 3 bases, J shed 3 bases, and the junction held 11 bases outside the gene matches. From germline, CDR1 is ENHRY and CDR2 SYGVKD. In DNA, the CDR3 is TGTGCCATCAGTGACCCCACTAGCGTCGATTTCTACGAGCAGTACTTC. It yields the protein CAISDPTSVDFYEQYF.

The table lists this clonotype with many counts. The chain has TRBV7-9 and TRBJ2-7; D remains unclear. The CDR3 runs to 12 residues. V was cut by 4 bases and J by 2 bases, with 6 bases left in between. Germline V gene lookup returns CDR1 SEHNR and CDR2 FQNEAQ (reference sequence). CDR3 region: CASSSNPYEQYF. For the CDR3, the DNA is TGTGCCAGCAGCTCCAATCCCTACGAGCAGTACTTC.

This clonotype was picked up a small number of times. This chain links TRBV4-1 with TRBJ2-1, with a possible D match to TRBD2 (6 bases). The ends were cut back, 3 bases at V and 0 bases at J, with 12 bases in the middle. Per germline, CDR1 MGHRA and CDR2 YSYEKL. The CDR3 is 16 residues long. The DNA of the CDR3 is TGCGCCAGCAGCCAGGGACCGGGGGACTCCTACAATGAGCAGTTCTTC. Amino acids: CASSQGPGDSYNEQFF.

The V call is TRBV28, the J call TRBJ1-1, with unresolved D. Germline V CDR1 and CDR2: MDHEN, SYDVKM. The V end lost 7 bases, the J end lost 3 bases, and 9 bases lay between the germline ends. The CDR3 is 12 residues long. The DNA for the CDR3 is TGTGCCAGCAAGCAGGACCACACTGAAGCTTTCTTT. This codes for CASKQDHTEAFF.

This chain links TRBV2 with TRBJ2-3; D is perhaps TRBD1 or TRBD2 (6 bases each). The V end lost 7 bases, the J end lost 4 bases, and 21 bases lay between the germline ends. CDR3 length: 16 residues. Looked up from germline, CDR1 is SNHLY and CDR2 is FYNNEI. DNA of the CDR3: TGTGCCAGCATCCAAGGCGGGGTGGGGGCGGCAGATACGCAGTATTTT. This gives the protein CASIQGGVGAADTQYF.

This clonotype was seen more than once but under ten times. The J gene is TRBJ1-1, the V gene TRBV6-2 or TRBV6-3, with 11 bases fitting TRBD1. The junction had 10 bases not matched to a gene; V was cut back by 5 bases and J by 5 bases. The CDR3 spans 16 residues. CDR1 and CDR2 from the germline V gene are MNHEY and SVGEGT. Written as DNA, the CDR3 is TGTGCCAGCAGTACTGGACAGGGGGCGTCGGAGACTGAAGCTTTCTTT. It is translated as CASSTGQGASETEAFF.

V usage is TRBV11-2 and J usage is TRBJ2-7; 7 nucleotides line up with TRBD1. The ends lost 3 bases at V and 2 bases at J; junction bases unmatched: 4. The germline V gene has CDR1 SGHAT and CDR2 FQNNGV. CDR3 length: 14 residues. The CDR3: CASSLTGLTYEQYF. Written as DNA, the CDR3 is TGTGCCAGCAGCTTGACAGGGTTGACCTACGAGCAGTACTTC.

V and J are TRBV14 and TRBJ2-2; 8 bases fit TRBD2. V shed 0 bases, J shed 3 bases, and the junction held 6 bases outside the gene matches. The CDR3 has 17 amino acids. Germline V gene lookup returns CDR1 SGHDN and CDR2 FVKESK. The CDR3 sequence: CASSQERGGRYTGELFF. In DNA, the CDR3 is TGTGCCAGCAGCCAAGAGAGAGGCGGGAGGTACACCGGGGAGCTGTTTTTT.

On this clonotype: One base away lies a much larger clone, so this may be a sequencing read error. The CDR3 DNA reads as TGTGCCAGCAGCGTAGTTGGTAGCGAGATCGATGAGCAGTTCTTC. It codes for CASSVVGSEIDEQFF. The chain combines TRBV9 with TRBJ2-1; TRBD2 might be the D (5 bases). The CDR3 spans 15 residues. Germline V gives CDR1 SGDLS, CDR2 YYNGEE. The V gene lost 0 bases and the J gene lost 8 bases, with 15 bases spanning the gap. The complete variable domain, with remaining parts taken from reference TRBV9 and TRBJ2-1, reads DSGVTQTPKHLITATGQRVTLRCSPRSGDLSVYWYQQSLDQGLQFLIQYYNGEERAKGNILERFSAQQFPDLHSELNLSSLELGDSALYFCASSVVGSEIDEQFFGPGTRLTVL.

On this clonotype itself: Lacking the conserved final phenylalanine or tryptophan, this CDR3 likely reflects a read error. The rearrangement uses TRBV27 and TRBJ2-1; TRBD2 might be the D (7 bases). Germline values: CDR1 MNHEY, CDR2 SMNVEV (reference sequence). Trimming left V 0 bases short and J 6 bases short, with 12 bases between. This CDR3 is built from 15 residues. CDR3 region: CASSLSTRGANEQFS. The CDR3 bases are TGTGCCAGCAGTTTATCGACCCGGGGGGCCAATGAGCAGTTCTCC.

This clonotype has a count of ten or more. This chain links TRBV7-9 with TRBJ2-1; 9 bases map to TRBD2. The CDR3 loop spans 16 amino acids. The germline V gene encodes CDR1 SEHNR and CDR2 FQNEAQ (reference sequence). V shed 2 bases and J 4 bases; nucleotides not matched to a gene: 6. DNA of the CDR3: TGTGCCAGCAGCTTATCGGCGGGAGGGCCGTACAATGAGCAGTTCTTC. Encoded protein: CASSLSAGGPYNEQFF.